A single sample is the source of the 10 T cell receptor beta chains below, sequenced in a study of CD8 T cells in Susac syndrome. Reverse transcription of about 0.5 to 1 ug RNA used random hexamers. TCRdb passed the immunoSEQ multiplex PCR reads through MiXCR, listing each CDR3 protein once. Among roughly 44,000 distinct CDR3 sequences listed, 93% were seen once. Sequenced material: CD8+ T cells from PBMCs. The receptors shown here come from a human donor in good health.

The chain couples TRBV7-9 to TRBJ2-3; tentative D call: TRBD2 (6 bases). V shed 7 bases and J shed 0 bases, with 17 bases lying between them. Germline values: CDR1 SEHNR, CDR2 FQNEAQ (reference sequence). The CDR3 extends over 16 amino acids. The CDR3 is CASIPWRDSSTDTQYF. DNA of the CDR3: TGTGCCAGCATACCCTGGAGGGATTCTAGCACAGATACGCAGTATTTT.

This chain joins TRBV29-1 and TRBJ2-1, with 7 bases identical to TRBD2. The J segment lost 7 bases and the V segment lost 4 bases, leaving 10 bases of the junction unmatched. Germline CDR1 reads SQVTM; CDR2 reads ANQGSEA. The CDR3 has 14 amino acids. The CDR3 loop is CSVGRSGSRNEQFF. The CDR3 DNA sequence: TGCAGCGTTGGCCGTAGCGGGTCCCGGAATGAGCAGTTCTTC.

CDR3 amino acids: CSVEVGDTQYF. The CDR3 DNA follows: TGCAGCGTTGAAGTTGGAGATACGCAGTATTTT. This rearrangement joins TRBV29-1 to TRBJ2-3, with D uncertain. The CDR3 consists of 11 residues. V gave up 1 base and J gave up 5 bases, with 4 bases separating them. From germline, CDR1 is SQVTM and CDR2 ANQGSEA.

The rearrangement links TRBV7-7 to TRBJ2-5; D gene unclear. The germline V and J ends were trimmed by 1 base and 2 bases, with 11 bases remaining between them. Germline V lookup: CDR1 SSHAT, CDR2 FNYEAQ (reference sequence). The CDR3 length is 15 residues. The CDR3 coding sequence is TGTGCCAGCAGCTTAGAGGTCTCGAATCAAGAGACCCAGTACTTC. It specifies CASSLEVSNQETQYF. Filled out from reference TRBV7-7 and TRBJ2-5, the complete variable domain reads GAGVSQSPRYKVTKRGQDVTLRCDPISSHATLYWYQQALGQGPEFLTYFNYEAQPDKSGLPSDRFSAERPEGSISTLTIQRTEQRDSAMYRCASSLEVSNQETQYFGPGTRLLVL.

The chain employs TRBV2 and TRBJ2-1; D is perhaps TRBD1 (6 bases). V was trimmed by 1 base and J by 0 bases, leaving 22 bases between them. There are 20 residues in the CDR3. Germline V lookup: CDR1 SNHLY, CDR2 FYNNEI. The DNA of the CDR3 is TGTGCCAGCAGTGAAGGATGGACAGATCGTGACTGGAGCTCCTACAATGAGCAGTTCTTC. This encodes CASSEGWTDRDWSSYNEQFF.

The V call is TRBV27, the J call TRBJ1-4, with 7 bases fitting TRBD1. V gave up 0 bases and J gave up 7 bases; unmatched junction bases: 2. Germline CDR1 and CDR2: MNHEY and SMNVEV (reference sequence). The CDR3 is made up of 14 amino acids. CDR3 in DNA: TGTGCCAGCAGTTTATCACCAGGGGGTGAAAAACTGTTTTTT. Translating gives CASSLSPGGEKLFF.

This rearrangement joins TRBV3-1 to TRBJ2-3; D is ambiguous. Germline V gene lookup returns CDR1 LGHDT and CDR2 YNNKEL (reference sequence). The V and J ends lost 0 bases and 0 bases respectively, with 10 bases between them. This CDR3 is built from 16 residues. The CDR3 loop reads CASSQEGTTSTDTQYF. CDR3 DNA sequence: TGTGCCAGCAGCCAAGAGGGCACAACTAGCACAGATACGCAGTATTTT.

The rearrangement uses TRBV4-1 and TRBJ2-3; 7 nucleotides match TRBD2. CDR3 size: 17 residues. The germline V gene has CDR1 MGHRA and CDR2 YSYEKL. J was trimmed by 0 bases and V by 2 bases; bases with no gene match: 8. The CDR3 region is CASSQLPGLPSTDTQYF. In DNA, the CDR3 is TGCGCCAGCAGCCAACTTCCGGGACTACCCAGCACAGATACGCAGTATTTT.

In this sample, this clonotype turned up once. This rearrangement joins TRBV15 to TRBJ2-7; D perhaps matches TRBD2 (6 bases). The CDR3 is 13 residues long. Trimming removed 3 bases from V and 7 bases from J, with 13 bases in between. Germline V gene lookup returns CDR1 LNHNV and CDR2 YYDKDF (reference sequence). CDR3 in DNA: TGTGCCACCAGCAGGGTAGGGGCGGGAGAGCAGTACTTC. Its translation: CATSRVGAGEQYF. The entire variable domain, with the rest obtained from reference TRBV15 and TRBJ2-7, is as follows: DAMVIQNPRYQVTQFGKPVTLSCSQTLNHNVMYWYQQKSSQAPKLLFHYYDKDFNNEADTPDNFQSRRPNTSFCFLDIRSPGLGDTAMYLCATSRVGAGEQYFGPGTRLTVT.

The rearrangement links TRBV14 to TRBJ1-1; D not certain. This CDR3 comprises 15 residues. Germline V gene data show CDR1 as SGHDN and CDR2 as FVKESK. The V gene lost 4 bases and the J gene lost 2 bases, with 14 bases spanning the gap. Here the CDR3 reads CASSPQGLGNTEAFF. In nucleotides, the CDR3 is TGTGCCAGCAGCCCCCAAGGCCTGGGCAACACTGAAGCTTTCTTT.